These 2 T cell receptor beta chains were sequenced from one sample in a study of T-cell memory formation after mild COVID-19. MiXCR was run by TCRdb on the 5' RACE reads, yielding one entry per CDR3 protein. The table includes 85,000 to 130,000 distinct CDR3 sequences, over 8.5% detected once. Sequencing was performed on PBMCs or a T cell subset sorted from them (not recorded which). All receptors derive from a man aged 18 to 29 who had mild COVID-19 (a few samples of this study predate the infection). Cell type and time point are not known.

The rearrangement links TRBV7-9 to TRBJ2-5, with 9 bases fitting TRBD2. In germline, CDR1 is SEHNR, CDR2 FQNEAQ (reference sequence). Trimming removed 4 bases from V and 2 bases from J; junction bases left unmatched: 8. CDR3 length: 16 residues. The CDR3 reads CASSYPSGDPQETQYF. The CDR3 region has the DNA TGTGCCAGCAGCTACCCTAGCGGGGACCCTCAAGAGACCCAGTACTTC.

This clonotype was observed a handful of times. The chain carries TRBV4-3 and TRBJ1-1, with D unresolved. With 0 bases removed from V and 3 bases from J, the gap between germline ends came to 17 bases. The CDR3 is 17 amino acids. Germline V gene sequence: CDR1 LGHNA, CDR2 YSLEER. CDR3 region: CASSQDFTYIEDTEAFF. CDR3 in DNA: TGCGCCAGCAGCCAAGATTTCACATACATCGAGGACACTGAAGCTTTCTTT.